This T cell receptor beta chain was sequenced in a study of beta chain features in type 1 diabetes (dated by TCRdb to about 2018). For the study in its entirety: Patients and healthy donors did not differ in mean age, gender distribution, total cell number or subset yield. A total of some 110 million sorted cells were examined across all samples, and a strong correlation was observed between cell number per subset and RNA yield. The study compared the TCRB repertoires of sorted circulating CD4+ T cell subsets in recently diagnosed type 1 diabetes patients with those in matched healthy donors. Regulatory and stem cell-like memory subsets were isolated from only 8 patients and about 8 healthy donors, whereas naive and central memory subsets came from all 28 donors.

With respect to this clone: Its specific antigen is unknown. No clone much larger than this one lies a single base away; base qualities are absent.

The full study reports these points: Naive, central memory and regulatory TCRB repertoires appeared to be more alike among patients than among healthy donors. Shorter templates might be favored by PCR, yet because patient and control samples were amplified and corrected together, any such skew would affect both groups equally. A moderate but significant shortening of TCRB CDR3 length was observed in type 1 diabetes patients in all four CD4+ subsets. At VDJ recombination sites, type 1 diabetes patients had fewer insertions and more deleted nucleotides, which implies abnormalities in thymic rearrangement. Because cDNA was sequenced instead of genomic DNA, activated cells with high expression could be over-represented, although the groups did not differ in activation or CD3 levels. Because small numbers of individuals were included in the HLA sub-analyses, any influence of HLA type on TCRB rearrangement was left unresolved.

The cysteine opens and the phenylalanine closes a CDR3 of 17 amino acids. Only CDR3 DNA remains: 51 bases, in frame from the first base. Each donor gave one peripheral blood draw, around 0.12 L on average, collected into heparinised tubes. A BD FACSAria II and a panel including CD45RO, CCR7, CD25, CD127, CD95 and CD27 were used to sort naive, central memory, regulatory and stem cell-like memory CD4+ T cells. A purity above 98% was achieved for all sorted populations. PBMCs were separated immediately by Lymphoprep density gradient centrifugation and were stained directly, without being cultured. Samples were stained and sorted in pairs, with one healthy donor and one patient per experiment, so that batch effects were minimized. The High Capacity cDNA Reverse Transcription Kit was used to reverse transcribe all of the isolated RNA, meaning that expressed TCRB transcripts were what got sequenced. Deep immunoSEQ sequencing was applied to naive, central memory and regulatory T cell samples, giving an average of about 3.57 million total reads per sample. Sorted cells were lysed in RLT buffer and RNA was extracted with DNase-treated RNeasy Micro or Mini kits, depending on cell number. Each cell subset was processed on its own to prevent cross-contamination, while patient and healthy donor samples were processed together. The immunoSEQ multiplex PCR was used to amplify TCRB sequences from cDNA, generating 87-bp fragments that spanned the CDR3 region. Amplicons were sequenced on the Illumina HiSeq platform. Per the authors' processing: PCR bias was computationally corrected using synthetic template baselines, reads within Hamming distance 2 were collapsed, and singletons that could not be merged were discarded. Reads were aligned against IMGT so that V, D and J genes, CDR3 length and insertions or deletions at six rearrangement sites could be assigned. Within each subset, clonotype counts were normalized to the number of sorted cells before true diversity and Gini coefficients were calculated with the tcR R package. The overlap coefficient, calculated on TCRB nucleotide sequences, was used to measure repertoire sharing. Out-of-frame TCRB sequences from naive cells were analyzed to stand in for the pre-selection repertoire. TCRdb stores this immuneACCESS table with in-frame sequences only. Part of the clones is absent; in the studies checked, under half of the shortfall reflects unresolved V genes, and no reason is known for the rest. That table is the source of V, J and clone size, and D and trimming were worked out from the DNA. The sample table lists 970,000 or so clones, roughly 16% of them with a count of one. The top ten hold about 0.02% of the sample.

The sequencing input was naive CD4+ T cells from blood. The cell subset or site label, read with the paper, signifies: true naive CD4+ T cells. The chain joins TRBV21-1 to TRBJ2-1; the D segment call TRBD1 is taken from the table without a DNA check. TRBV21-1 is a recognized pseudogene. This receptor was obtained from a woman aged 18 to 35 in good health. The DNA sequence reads TGTGCCAGCAGCAAGTTTTTGGACAGGGACTCCTACAATGAGCAGTTCTTC. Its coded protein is CASSKFLDRDSYNEQFF.